These T cell receptor beta chains were read from a single sample in a study of shared T cell receptors in the human thymus. Sequencing used immunoSEQ multiplex PCR; TCRdb keeps in-frame clones, though not all of them. Of hundreds of thousands of clones in the sample, 85% to 90% were seen once. This sample also appeared in a second study, on human thymus T cells.

Sequenced sample: thymocytes. The receptors derive from a boy under two years old with a congenital heart defect. Each CDR3 is given with its conserved first and last residue. The D gene is left open where the match is weak.

D gene: -; V gene: TRBV7-2; J gene: TRBJ2-1; CDR3 DNA: TGTGCCAGCAGCTACCGAGCCGGTAGCGTAACATATGGTGAGCAGTTCTTC; CDR3 protein: CASSYRAGSVTYGEQFF
D gene: TRBD2; V gene: TRBV28; J gene: TRBJ2-7; CDR3 DNA: TGTGCCAGCAGTTTACGCGGGAGGGAGACCTACGAGCAGTACTTC; CDR3 protein: CASSLRGRETYEQYF
D gene: TRBD1; V gene: TRBV19; J gene: TRBJ2-7; CDR3 DNA: TGTGCCAGTAGTAACAGGGGGCTGGAGCAGTACTTC; CDR3 protein: CASSNRGLEQYF
D gene: -; V gene: TRBV9; J gene: TRBJ2-5; CDR3 DNA: TGTGCCAGCAGCGTCAGGGTCACGGAGACCCAGTACTTC; CDR3 protein: CASSVRVTETQYF
D gene: TRBD2; V gene: TRBV5-1; J gene: TRBJ2-1; CDR3 DNA: TGCGCCAGCAGCGTCAGACTAGCGGGAGCCCCATACAATGAGCAGTTCTTC; CDR3 protein: CASSVRLAGAPYNEQFF
D gene: TRBD1; V gene: TRBV4-1; J gene: TRBJ2-2; CDR3 DNA: TGCGCCAGCAGCCGTTCGGGACAGGGATGTACCGGGGAGCTGTTTTTT; CDR3 protein: CASSRSGQGCTGELFF
D gene: TRBD2; V gene: TRBV6-1; J gene: TRBJ2-5; CDR3 DNA: TGTGCCAGCAGTGAGAGACTAGCGGGAGCTCCCGAGACCCAGTACTTC; CDR3 protein: CASSERLAGAPETQYF
D gene: -; V gene: TRBV30; J gene: TRBJ2-3; CDR3 DNA: TGTGCCTGGAGAAGAGGCCTCAGCACAGATACGCAGTATTTT; CDR3 protein: CAWRRGLSTDTQYF
D gene: TRBD2; V gene: TRBV6-1; J gene: TRBJ2-3; CDR3 DNA: TGTGCCAGCGGTCGGCAGCGGGGGGCAGATACGCAGTATTTT; CDR3 protein: CASGRQRGADTQYF
D gene: -; V gene: TRBV10-1; J gene: TRBJ2-7; CDR3 DNA: TGCGCCAGCAGGACTCACTGCTCCTACGAGCAGTACTTC; CDR3 protein: CASRTHCSYEQYF
D gene: TRBD1; V gene: TRBV7-2; J gene: TRBJ1-2; CDR3 DNA: TGTGCCAGCAGCTACGGACAGGGGTATGGCTACACCTTC; CDR3 protein: CASSYGQGYGYTF
D gene: TRBD2; V gene: TRBV6-4; J gene: TRBJ2-5; CDR3 DNA: TGTGCCAGCAGTGCCCTAGCGGGAGGCGAGACCCAGTACTTC; CDR3 protein: CASSALAGGETQYF
D gene: TRBD2; V gene: TRBV28; J gene: TRBJ2-2; CDR3 DNA: TGTGCCAGCAGGGACCGGGACTACACTCCTCCAACCGGGGAGCTGTTTTTT; CDR3 protein: CASRDRDYTPPTGELFF
D gene: TRBD1; V gene: TRBV19; J gene: TRBJ2-7; CDR3 DNA: TGTGCCAGTAGTATTTTTCACAGGGGTCCCTACGAGCAGTACTTC; CDR3 protein: CASSIFHRGPYEQYF
D gene: TRBD1; V gene: TRBV7-2; J gene: TRBJ2-1; CDR3 DNA: TGTGCCAGCAGCCCACCGGGACAGGGGGCAAGCAATGAGCAGTTCTTC; CDR3 protein: CASSPPGQGASNEQFF